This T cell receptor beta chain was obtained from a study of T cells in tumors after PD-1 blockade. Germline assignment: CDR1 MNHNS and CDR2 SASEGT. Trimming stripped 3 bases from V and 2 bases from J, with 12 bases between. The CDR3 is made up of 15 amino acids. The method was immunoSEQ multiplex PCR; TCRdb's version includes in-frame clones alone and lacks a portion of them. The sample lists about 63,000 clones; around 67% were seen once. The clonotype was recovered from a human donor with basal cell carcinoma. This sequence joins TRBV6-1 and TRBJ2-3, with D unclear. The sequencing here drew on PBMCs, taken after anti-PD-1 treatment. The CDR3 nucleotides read TGTGCCAGCAGTGATGGCCTAAGAGCCACAGATACGCAGTATTTT. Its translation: CASSDGLRATDTQYF.